A single sample gave rise to the 16 T cell receptor beta chains below, sequenced in a study of neurological immune-mediated disorders. Using its own MiXCR run on the 5' RACE reads, TCRdb lists one record per CDR3 protein. This sample has around 66,000 distinct CDR3 sequences, with about 5.1% found just once. Input material: PBMCs. Receptors originate from a woman in her 70s with multiple sclerosis.

This clonotype was detected ten times or more. The chain joins TRBV5-6 to TRBJ2-7, with 9 bases aligning to TRBD2. From germline, CDR1 is SGHDT and CDR2 YYEEEE. The CDR3 is 15 amino acids. V shed 4 bases and J 3 bases; nucleotides not matched to a gene: 8. CDR3 loop: CASSISGRKNYEQYF. The CDR3 nucleotides are TGTGCCAGCAGCATTAGCGGGAGAAAGAACTACGAGCAGTACTTC.

This clonotype showed up just once. V gene TRBV18 combines with J gene TRBJ2-1; 7 bases are a match to TRBD1. The CDR3 is made up of 16 amino acids. Germline V CDR1 and CDR2: KGHSH, LQKENI. V lost 2 bases and J lost 4; bases outside the gene matches: 8. Here the CDR3 reads CASSPGVRGYYNEQFF. For the CDR3, the DNA is TGTGCCAGCTCACCAGGTGTCAGGGGGTATTACAATGAGCAGTTCTTC.

This clonotype was observed at least ten times. J is TRBJ1-2 and V is TRBV6-5; D is unclear. The CDR3 loop spans 16 amino acids. In germline, CDR1 is MNHEY, CDR2 SVGAGI. Trimming took off 3 bases at V and 4 bases at J, with 18 bases between the two ends. DNA of the CDR3: TGTGCCAGCAGTTATCTTCCCCCAATTTCCTCCTATGGCTACACCTTC. This sequence encodes CASSYLPPISSYGYTF.

This clonotype was observed many times. V is TRBV20-1 and J is TRBJ2-3, with TRBD2 matching 8 bases. This CDR3 has 15 residues. With 7 bases clipped from V and 5 bases from J, the junction kept 14 bases outside the gene matches. Germline CDR1 and CDR2: DFQATT and SNEGSKA (reference sequence). The CDR3 protein is CSGTSGRRGIDTQYF. The DNA for the CDR3 is TGCAGTGGAACCAGCGGGAGAAGGGGTATAGATACGCAGTATTTT.

This clonotype has a count of ten or more. V is TRBV20-1 and J is TRBJ2-3, with TRBD2 matching over 7 bases. The J segment lost 1 base and the V segment lost 1 base, leaving 2 bases of the junction unmatched. Germline V gene lookup returns CDR1 DFQATT and CDR2 SNEGSKA (reference sequence). This CDR3 has 14 amino acids. The CDR3 DNA is TGCAGTGCTAGAGCCACTAGCGGCACAGATACGCAGTATTTT. Its translation is CSARATSGTDTQYF.

This clonotype came up many times. V gene TRBV27 combines with J gene TRBJ2-5, with a tentative D call TRBD1 (6 bases). Trimming cost V 1 base and J 1 base, with 13 bases left between them. CDR3 size: 16 residues. Per the germline V gene, CDR1 is MNHEY and CDR2 is SMNVEV (reference sequence). The CDR3 DNA is TGTGCCAGCAGTTTATTGGGGCAGGGGAGCCAAGAGACCCAGTACTTC. Its protein is CASSLLGQGSQETQYF.

This clonotype was counted ten times or more. The chain's CDR3 is CASSSVAGPSSYEQYF. The CDR3 DNA sequence: TGTGCCAGCAGTTCCGTAGCGGGACCGTCCTCCTACGAGCAGTACTTC. This chain uses TRBV28 with TRBJ2-7; 8 bases match TRBD2. Germline V gives CDR1 MDHEN, CDR2 SYDVKM. CDR3 length: 16 residues. V trimming: 4 bases; J trimming: 0 bases; junction bases outside the gene matches: 8.

This chain links TRBV20-1 with TRBJ2-7; a possible D gene is TRBD1 (5 bases). There are 13 residues in the CDR3. Germline CDR1 reads DFQATT; CDR2 reads SNEGSKA (reference sequence). V lost 4 bases and J 2 bases, leaving 12 bases between the germline ends. CDR3 nucleotides: TGCAGTGCTAAGCCGGCAGGGCCCTACGAGCAGTACTTC. This translates into CSAKPAGPYEQYF.

This clonotype was picked up many times. The genes are TRBV12-3 or TRBV12-4 and TRBJ1-6; no firm D call. V was clipped by 1 base and J by 5 bases, with 6 bases between them. The CDR3 extends over 14 amino acids. The CDR3 nucleotides read TGTGCCAGCAGTTTAGTGGGGAATAATTCACCCCTCCACTTT. It yields the protein CASSLVGNNSPLHF.

This clonotype was counted between two and nine times. The V call is TRBV29-1, the J call TRBJ2-2, with D perhaps matching TRBD2 (6 bases). The germline V gene has CDR1 SQVTM and CDR2 ANQGSEA. The V gene lost 1 base and the J gene lost 4 bases, with 13 bases spanning the gap. This CDR3 is 15 amino acids long. The CDR3 DNA reads as TGCAGCGTTGAAGGACTAGGTCGGGGCACCGGGGAGCTGTTTTTT. Translated: CSVEGLGRGTGELFF.

The sample holds many counts of this clonotype. The V gene is TRBV30, the J gene TRBJ2-3; 8 nucleotides align to TRBD1. Germline V lookup: CDR1 GTSNPN, CDR2 SVGIG (reference sequence). V shed 4 bases and J 4 bases; nucleotides not matched to a gene: 13. The CDR3 spans 16 residues. CDR3 nucleotide sequence: TGTGCCTGGATCAAAGCCAGGGGGCTGGTGTCAGATACGCAGTATTTT. As protein: CAWIKARGLVSDTQYF.

The rearrangement links TRBV5-1 to TRBJ2-7; D may be TRBD1 (6 bases). Germline V CDR1 and CDR2: SGHRS, YFSETQ. The CDR3 is made up of 13 amino acids. V was trimmed by 8 bases and J by 0 bases, leaving 12 bases between them. Written as DNA, the CDR3 is TGCGCCAGTACGACAGGAAACTCCTACGAGCAGTACTTC. It encodes CASTTGNSYEQYF.

This clonotype was recorded many times. V gene TRBV9 combines with J gene TRBJ2-7; D is uncertain. CDR1 SGDLS and CDR2 YYNGEE come from the germline V gene. V lost 5 bases and J 1 base, leaving 16 bases between the germline ends. This CDR3 has 15 amino acids. The CDR3, as DNA: TGTGCCAGCAGAGGCCCGGTCAGGTCTTCCTACGAGCAGTACTTC. As protein: CASRGPVRSSYEQYF.

This clonotype was counted many times. J is TRBJ2-1 and V is TRBV2; the D gene could be TRBD1 or TRBD2 (5 bases each). Germline V gene data show CDR1 as SNHLY and CDR2 as FYNNEI. This CDR3 comprises 13 residues. Trimming stripped 6 bases from V and 6 bases from J, with 12 bases between. The CDR3 DNA is TGTGCCAGCAGCCCGAGGGGCTTCAATGAGCAGTTCTTC. This gives the protein CASSPRGFNEQFF.

This clonotype was detected ten times or more. The genes are TRBV7-2 and TRBJ2-3; D call uncertain. V lost 4 bases and J 2 bases, leaving 7 bases between the germline ends. This CDR3 has 13 residues. Germline V gives CDR1 SGHTA, CDR2 FQGNSA. DNA for the CDR3: TGTGCCAGCAGCTCCCCTTCCACAGATACGCAGTATTTT. Its protein is CASSSPSTDTQYF.

This clonotype was seen ten or more times. The chain recombines TRBV20-1 with TRBJ2-1, with 9 bases identical to TRBD2. The V segment lost 1 base and the J segment 6 bases; nucleotides outside the gene matches: 7. The germline V gene has CDR1 DFQATT and CDR2 SNEGSKA (reference sequence). There are 15 residues in the CDR3. Here the CDR3 reads CSARGPAGGSNEQFF. CDR3 in DNA: TGCAGTGCTAGAGGGCCGGCGGGGGGGAGCAATGAGCAGTTCTTC.